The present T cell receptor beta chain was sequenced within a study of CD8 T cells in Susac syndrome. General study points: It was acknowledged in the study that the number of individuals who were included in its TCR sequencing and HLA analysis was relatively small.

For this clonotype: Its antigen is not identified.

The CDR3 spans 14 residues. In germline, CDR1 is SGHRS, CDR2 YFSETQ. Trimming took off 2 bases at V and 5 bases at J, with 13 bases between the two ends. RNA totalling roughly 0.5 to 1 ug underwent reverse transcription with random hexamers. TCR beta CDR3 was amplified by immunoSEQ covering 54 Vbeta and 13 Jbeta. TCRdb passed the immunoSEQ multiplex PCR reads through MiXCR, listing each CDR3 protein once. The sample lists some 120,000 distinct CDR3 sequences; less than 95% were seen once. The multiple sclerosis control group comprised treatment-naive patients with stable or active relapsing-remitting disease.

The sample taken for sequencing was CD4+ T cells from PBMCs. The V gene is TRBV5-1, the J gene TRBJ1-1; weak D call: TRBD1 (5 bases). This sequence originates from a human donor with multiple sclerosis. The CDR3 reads CASSFGGRETEAFF. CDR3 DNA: TGCGCCAGCAGCTTCGGGGGAAGAGAAACTGAAGCTTTCTTT.